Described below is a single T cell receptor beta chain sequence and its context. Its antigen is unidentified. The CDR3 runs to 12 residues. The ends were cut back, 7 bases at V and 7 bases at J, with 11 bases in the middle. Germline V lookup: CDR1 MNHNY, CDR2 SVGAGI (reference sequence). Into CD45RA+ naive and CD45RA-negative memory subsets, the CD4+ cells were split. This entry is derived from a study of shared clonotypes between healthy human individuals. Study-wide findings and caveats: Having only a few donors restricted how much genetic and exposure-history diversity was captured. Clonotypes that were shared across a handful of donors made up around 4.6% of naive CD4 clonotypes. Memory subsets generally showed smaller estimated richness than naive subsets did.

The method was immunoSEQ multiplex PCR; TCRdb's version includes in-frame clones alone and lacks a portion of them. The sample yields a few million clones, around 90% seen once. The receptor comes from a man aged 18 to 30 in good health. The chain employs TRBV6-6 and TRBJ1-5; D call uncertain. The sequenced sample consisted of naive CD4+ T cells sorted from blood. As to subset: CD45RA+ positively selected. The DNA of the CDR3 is TGTGCCAGCAATCCGACGGGGCAGCCCCAGCATTTT. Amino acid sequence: CASNPTGQPQHF.